This TCR beta chain was recorded in a study of blood T cell repertoires in COVID-19. Study as a whole: Samples representing acute and convalescent COVID-19 were sourced from the United States, Italy and Spain. T cells, B-cell-depleted T cells, or PBMCs supplied cDNA or gDNA.

Per the original data handling: For nucleated cells, counts were estimated from reference gene primer amplification. Clones were read by immunoSEQ multiplex PCR, and TCRdb kept only the in-frame ones, dropping some. V, J and clone size are those of that table, while D and trimming were read from the DNA. The sample gives over 250,000 clones, approximately 83% of which show up once; 8% to 13% is in the top ten. Germline V gives CDR1 SGHRS, CDR2 YFSETQ. V dropped 0 bases and J dropped 3; count of bases not matched to a gene: 4. CDR3 length: 16 amino acids. Sequenced sample: peripheral blood. The clonotype was recovered from a woman aged 70-85 years with acute or convalescent COVID-19. The chain employs TRBV5-1 and TRBJ2-1, with 9 nucleotides matching TRBD2. CDR3: CASSLGMTSGYNEQFF. The CDR3 nucleotides are TGCGCCAGCAGCTTGGGAATGACTAGCGGCTACAATGAGCAGTTCTTC.